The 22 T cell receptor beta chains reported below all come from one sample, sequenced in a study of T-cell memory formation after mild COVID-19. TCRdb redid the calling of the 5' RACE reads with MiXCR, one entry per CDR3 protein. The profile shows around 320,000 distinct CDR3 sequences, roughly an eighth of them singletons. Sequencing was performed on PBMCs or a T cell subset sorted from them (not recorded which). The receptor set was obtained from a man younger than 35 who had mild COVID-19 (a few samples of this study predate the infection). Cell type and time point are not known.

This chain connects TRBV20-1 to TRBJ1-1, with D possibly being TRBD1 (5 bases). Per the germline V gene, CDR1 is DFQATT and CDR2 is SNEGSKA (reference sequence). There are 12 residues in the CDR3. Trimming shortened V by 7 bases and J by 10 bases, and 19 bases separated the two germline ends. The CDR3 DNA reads TGCAGTGTGCCTCGGGGACTCGGTGCAGCTTTCTTT. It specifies CSVPRGLGAAFF.

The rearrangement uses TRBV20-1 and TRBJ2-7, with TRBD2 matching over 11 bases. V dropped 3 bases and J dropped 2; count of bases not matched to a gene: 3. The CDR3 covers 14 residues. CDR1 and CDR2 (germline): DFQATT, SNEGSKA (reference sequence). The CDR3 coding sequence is TGCAGTGCTAGGGTAGCGGGGGGGACCTACGAGCAGTACGTC. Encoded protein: CSARVAGGTYEQYV.

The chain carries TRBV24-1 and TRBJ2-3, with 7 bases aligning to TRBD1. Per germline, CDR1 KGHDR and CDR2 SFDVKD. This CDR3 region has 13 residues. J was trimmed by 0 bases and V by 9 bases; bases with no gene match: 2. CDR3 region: CATGDSSTDTQYF. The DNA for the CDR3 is TGTGCCACCGGGGACAGTAGCACAGATACGCAGTATTTT.

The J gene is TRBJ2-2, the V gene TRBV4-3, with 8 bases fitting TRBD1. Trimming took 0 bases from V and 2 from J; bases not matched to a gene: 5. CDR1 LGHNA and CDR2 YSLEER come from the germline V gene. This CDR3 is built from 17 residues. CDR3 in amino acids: CASSQEAGGFNTGELFF. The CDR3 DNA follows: TGCGCCAGCAGCCAAGAGGCAGGGGGCTTTAACACCGGGGAGCTGTTTTTT.

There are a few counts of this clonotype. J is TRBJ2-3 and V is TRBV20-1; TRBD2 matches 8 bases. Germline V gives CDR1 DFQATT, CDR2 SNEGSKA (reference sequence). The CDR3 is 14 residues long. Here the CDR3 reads CTSGLGTRADTQYF. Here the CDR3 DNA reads TGCACCTCAGGGTTGGGGACTAGGGCAGATACGCAGTATTTT.

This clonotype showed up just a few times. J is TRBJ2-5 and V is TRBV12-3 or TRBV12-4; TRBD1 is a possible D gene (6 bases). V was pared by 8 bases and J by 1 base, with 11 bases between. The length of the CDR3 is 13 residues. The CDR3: CASQGTSQETQYF. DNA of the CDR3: TGTGCCAGCCAAGGGACATCCCAAGAGACCCAGTACTTC.

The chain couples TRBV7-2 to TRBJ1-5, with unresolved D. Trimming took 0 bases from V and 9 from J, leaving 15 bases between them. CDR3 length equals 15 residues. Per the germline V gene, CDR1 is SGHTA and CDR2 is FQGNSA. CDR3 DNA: TGTGCCAGCAGCTTAGCGCAGACGGGTTCTTGGCCCCAGCATTTT. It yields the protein CASSLAQTGSWPQHF.

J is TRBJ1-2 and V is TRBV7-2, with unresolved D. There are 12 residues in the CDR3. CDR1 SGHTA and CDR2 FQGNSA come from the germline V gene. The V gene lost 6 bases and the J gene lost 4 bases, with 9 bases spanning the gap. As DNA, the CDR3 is TGTGCCAGCAGGGCGGTTAGCTATGGCTACACCTTC. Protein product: CASRAVSYGYTF.

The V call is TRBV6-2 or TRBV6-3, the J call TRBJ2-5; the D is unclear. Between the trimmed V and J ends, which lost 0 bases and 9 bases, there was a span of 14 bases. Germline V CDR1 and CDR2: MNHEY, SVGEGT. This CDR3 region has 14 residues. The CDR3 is CASSYSGGPRAQYF. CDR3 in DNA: TGTGCCAGCAGTTACTCGGGCGGTCCAAGGGCCCAGTACTTC.

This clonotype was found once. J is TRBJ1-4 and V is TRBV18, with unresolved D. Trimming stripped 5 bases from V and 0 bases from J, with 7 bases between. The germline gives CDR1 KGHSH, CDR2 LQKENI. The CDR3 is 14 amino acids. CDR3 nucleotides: TGTGCCAGCTCATCCATGACAACTAATGAAAAACTGTTTTTT. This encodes CASSSMTTNEKLFF.

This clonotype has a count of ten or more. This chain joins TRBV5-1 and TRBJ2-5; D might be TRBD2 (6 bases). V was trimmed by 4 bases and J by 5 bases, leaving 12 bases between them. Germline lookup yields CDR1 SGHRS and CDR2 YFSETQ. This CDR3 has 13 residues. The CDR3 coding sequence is TGCGCCAGCAGCGCTAGTAGCGGCGAGACCCAGTACTTC. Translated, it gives CASSASSGETQYF.

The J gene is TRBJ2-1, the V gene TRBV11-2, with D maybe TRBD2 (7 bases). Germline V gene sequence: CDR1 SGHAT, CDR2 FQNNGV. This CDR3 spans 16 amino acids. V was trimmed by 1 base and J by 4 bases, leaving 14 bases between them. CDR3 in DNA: TGTGCCAGCAGCTTAGGCGCGGGGGCCCTATACAATGAGCAGTTCTTC. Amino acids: CASSLGAGALYNEQFF. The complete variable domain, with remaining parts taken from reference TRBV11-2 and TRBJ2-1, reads EAGVAQSPRYKIIEKRQSVAFWCNPISGHATLYWYQQILGQGPKLLIQFQNNGVVDDSQLPKDRFSAERLKGVDSTLKIQPAKLEDSAVYLCASSLGAGALYNEQFFGPGTRLTVL.

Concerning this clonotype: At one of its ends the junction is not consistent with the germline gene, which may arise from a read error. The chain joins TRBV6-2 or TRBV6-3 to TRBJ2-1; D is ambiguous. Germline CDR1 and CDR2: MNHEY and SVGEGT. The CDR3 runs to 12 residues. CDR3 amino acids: CDSSYSGNEQFF. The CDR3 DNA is TGTGACAGCAGTTACTCCGGAAATGAGCAGTTCTTC.

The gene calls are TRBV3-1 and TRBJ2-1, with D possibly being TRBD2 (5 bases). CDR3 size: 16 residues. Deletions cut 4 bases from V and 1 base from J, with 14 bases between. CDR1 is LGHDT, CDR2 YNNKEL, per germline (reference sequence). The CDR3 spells CASSPVEGRSYNEQFF. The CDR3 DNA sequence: TGTGCCAGCAGCCCTGTTGAGGGTCGGTCCTACAATGAGCAGTTCTTC.

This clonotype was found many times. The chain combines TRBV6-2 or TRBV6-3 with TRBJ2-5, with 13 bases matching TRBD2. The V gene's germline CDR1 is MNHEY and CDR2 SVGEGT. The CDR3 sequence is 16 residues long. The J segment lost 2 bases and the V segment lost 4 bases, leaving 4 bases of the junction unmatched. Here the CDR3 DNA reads TGTGCCAGCAGTTCGACTAGCGGGGGGTTACAAGAGACCCAGTACTTC. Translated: CASSSTSGGLQETQYF.

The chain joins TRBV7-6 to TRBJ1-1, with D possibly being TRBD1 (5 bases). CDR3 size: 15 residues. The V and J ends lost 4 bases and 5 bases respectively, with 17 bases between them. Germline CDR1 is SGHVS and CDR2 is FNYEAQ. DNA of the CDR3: TGTGCCAGCAGCTCCCGTCCGGCAGGGCGGACTGAAGCTTTCTTT. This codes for CASSSRPAGRTEAFF.

As DNA, the CDR3 is TGCGCCAGCAGCCCCGGGACAGTAAACTATGGCTACACCTTC. It translates to CASSPGTVNYGYTF. The chain employs TRBV10-1 and TRBJ1-2, with 7 bases aligning to TRBD1. There are 14 residues in the CDR3. After removal of 6 bases from V and 2 bases from J, the junction contained 6 bases not matched to a gene. CDR1 is WNHNN, CDR2 SYGVQD, per germline (reference sequence).

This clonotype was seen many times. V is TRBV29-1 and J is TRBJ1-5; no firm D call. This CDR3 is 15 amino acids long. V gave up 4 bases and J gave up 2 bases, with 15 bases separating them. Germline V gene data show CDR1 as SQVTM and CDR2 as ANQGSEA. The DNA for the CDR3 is TGCAGCGTTGGTGATGGGTTGCTCGGCAATCAGCCCCAGCATTTT. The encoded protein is CSVGDGLLGNQPQHF.

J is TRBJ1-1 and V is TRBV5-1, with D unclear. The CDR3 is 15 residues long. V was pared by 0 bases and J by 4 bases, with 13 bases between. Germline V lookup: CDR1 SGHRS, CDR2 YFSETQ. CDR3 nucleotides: TGCGCCAGCAGCTTGGTAGAGTACTTAGGCACTGAAGCTTTCTTT. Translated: CASSLVEYLGTEAFF.

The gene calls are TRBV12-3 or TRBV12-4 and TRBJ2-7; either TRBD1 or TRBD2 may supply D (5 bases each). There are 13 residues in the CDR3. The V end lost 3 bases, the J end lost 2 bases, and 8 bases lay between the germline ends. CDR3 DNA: TGTGCCAGCAGTTTGGGGACCCCCTACGAGCAGTACGTC. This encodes CASSLGTPYEQYV.

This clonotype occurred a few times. CDR3 amino acids: CSATPFRGGVGNEQFF. CDR3 nucleotide sequence: TGCAGTGCTACACCTTTTCGAGGGGGGGTAGGTAATGAGCAGTTCTTC. The V and J genes are TRBV20-1 and TRBJ2-1; a possible D gene is TRBD2 (7 bases). CDR3 length: 16 residues. Germline lookup yields CDR1 DFQATT and CDR2 SNEGSKA (reference sequence). V was trimmed by 4 bases and J by 7 bases, leaving 23 bases between them.

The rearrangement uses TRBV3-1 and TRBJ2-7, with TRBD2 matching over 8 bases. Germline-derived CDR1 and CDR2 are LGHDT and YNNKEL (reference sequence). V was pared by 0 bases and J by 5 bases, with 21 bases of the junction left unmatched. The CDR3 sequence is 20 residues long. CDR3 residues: CASSQEVSSGGPHLLDEQYF. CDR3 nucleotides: TGTGCCAGCAGCCAAGAGGTTTCTTCGGGAGGGCCCCATCTTCTGGACGAGCAGTACTTC.